This T cell receptor beta chain was identified in a study of untreated major depressive disorder (dated by TCRdb to 2017 to 2018). Describing the broader study: This cross-sectional case-control study compared T cell phenotype and TCR repertoire between antidepressant-free major depressive disorder patients and individually matched non-depressed controls. Sequencing followed up flow-cytometry Vbeta 5.1, Vbeta 11 and Vbeta 22 usage differences observed in the whole cohort.

Worth noting for this clone: Its antigen is not yet known. No base-level quality is on record; no much larger clone is a single base apart.

From its cysteine to its phenylalanine, the CDR3 spans 16 amino acids. Just CDR3 DNA is preserved here, 48 bases in frame from base 1. Sequences MNHEY (CDR1) and SVGAGI (CDR2) are obtained from the germline V gene. Relative to germline, V is 0 bases shorter and J is 6 bases shorter, with 14 bases between their ends. Overall study outcomes, separate from this receptor: Higher TRBV05-01 (Vbeta 5.1) usage among CD4+ T cells of depressed patients compared with controls was confirmed by sequencing, with p = 0.040 in a one-tailed test. For the sequencing comparisons, planned one-tailed tests were run on just three Vbeta families that had been chosen in advance. A comparatively small study sample was produced by the strict matching and exclusion criteria, and the generalizability of findings was thereby limited. TRBV25-01 and TRBV02-01 usage followed the flow-cytometry pattern but did not reach statistical significance in the sequencing data. In every sequenced subject, all of the top five TRBV05-01 clones were private clones.

The Qiagen DNeasy Blood and Tissue Kit was used to extract total genomic DNA from the purified CD4+ T cells. The TCRbeta CDR3 region, defined according to IMGT, was amplified and sequenced using immunoSEQ immunosequencing protocols. Per the authors' processing: Preprocessing of raw sequence data for PCR and sequencing error correction was performed by the immunoSEQ service. The sequence data were loaded into the immunoSEQ Analyzer and then analyzed further using VDJtools v1.0.7. The paired Wilcoxon signed-rank test was used to test differences between patients and controls. TCRdb took over this immuneACCESS table, retaining in-frame rearrangements with V and J assigned. Such tables are incomplete; in checked studies, under half of the missing clones stem from an unresolved V gene, and the remainder is unexplained. V, J and clone size are taken as reported in that table, and D and trimming were inferred from the DNA itself. This sample gives approximately 20,000 clones in total; around 90% of them show up just once. The biggest ten clones account for 0.5% to 0.65% of the sample.

Each depressed patient was pairwise matched to a non-depressed control for sex, age, current smoking status and body mass index. Every participant in the study was of European descent. To qualify, patients needed a DSM-IV diagnosis of major depressive disorder plus a Hamilton Rating Scale for Depression score of 18 or higher. For at least 8 weeks before enrollment, patients had taken no psychiatric medication of any kind, antidepressants included. Depression severity ranging from moderate to severe was represented among patients. Major medical conditions, Axis I/II comorbidities, regular medication or illicit drug use, and drinking over 100 g alcohol a week were all grounds for excluding any participant. About 32 ml of peripheral blood was collected from each participant into EDTA tubes. Using the BD IMag Human CD4 T Lymphocyte Enrichment Set, CD4+ T cells were purified from thawed PBMCs via magnetic negative selection. Flow cytometry confirmed that the CD4+ enrichment method typically gave roughly 96% purity. A subgroup of five case-control pairs, selected blind to chemokine receptor expression and flow-cytometric repertoire skewing results, was subjected to TCRbeta sequencing. Every blood sample was taken in the morning at 8:00 a.m., and Ficoll-Hypaque gradient centrifugation was used to isolate PBMCs. PBMCs were cryopreserved by gradual cooling to -80 degrees C and were kept in liquid nitrogen until assay.

In this chain, TRBV6-5 is recombined with TRBJ1-4, with a weak D call of TRBD1 (6 bases match). Sequencing input: CD4+ T cells from PBMCs. This sequence was found in a woman aged 40-49 years with major depressive disorder. In nucleotide form, the sequence is TGTGCCAGCAGTTACTCGAATCCGGGGGCGGATGAAAAACTGTTTTTT. This sequence encodes CASSYSNPGADEKLFF.